The 14 T cell receptor beta chains reported below all come from one sample, sequenced in a study of cytomegalovirus exposure and HLA in healthy donors. A multiplex PCR was run with 60 Vbeta primers and 13 Jbeta primers. Assay: immunoSEQ multiplex PCR; the TCRdb copy retains only in-frame clones and omits some. The sample carries roughly 130,000 clones, 74% recorded once. The specimen sequenced was PBMCs. Source of these receptors: a woman between 50 and 59 years old in good health and CMV-seropositive.

The J gene is TRBJ1-1, the V gene TRBV6-4; unclear D gene. Trimming pared 4 bases from V and 5 bases from J, leaving 11 bases between. This CDR3 has 13 residues. Germline CDR1 reads MRHNA; CDR2 reads SNTAGT. This CDR3 is CASSVGRRTEAFF. Written as DNA, the CDR3 is TGTGCCAGCAGTGTGGGGAGGCGAACTGAAGCTTTCTTT.

This chain links TRBV19 with TRBJ2-2, with 7 bases fitting TRBD2. J gave up 2 bases and V 7 bases, and 7 bases lay outside the gene matches. This CDR3 has 15 residues. Germline V gene data show CDR1 as LNHDA and CDR2 as SQIVND (reference sequence). The CDR3: CASKLRGRNTGELFF. The DNA for the CDR3 is TGTGCCAGTAAGTTGCGGGGGAGAAACACCGGGGAGCTGTTTTTT.

The chain joins TRBV15 to TRBJ2-4; possibly TRBD2 for D (5 bases). V was pared by 0 bases and J by 8 bases, with 5 bases between. The length of the CDR3 is 12 residues. Germline-derived CDR1 and CDR2 are LNHNV and YYDKDF (reference sequence). The CDR3 reads CATSRDGDIQYF. Here the CDR3 DNA reads TGTGCCACCAGCAGAGACGGGGACATTCAGTACTTC.

The chain couples TRBV30 to TRBJ1-6; D might be TRBD1 (5 bases). Trimming left V 0 bases short and J 10 bases short, with 10 bases between. This CDR3 has 13 amino acids. Germline V gene sequence: CDR1 GTSNPN, CDR2 SVGIG (reference sequence). Here the CDR3 DNA reads TGTGCCTGGAGTGTGCCAGGGATATCACCCCTCCACTTT. Its protein product is CAWSVPGISPLHF. Full variable domain (missing parts from reference TRBV30 and TRBJ1-6): SQTIHQWPATLVQPVGSPLSLECTVEGTSNPNLYWYRQAAGRGLQLLFYSVGIGQISSEVPQNLSASRPQDRQFILSSKKLLLSDSGFYLCAWSVPGISPLHFGNGTRLTVT.

This chain connects TRBV5-6 to TRBJ1-3, with D perhaps matching TRBD1 (5 bases). CDR1 and CDR2 from the germline V gene are SGHDT and YYEEEE. This CDR3 comprises 14 residues. The V and J ends lost 5 bases and 4 bases respectively, with 13 bases between them. The DNA of the CDR3 is TGTGCCAGCAGTATGACAGCCACGGGAAACACCATATATTTT. Protein: CASSMTATGNTIYF.

The chain is built from TRBV6-1 and TRBJ2-7, with 11 bases matching TRBD2. There are 15 residues in the CDR3. Trimming removed 4 bases from V and 3 bases from J; junction bases left unmatched: 5. In germline, CDR1 is MNHNS, CDR2 SASEGT. The CDR3 DNA reads TGTGCCAGCAGTGCTCCGACTAGCGGGAACTACGAGCAGTACTTC. Translation gives CASSAPTSGNYEQYF.

V gene TRBV19 combines with J gene TRBJ1-2; 7 nucleotides align to TRBD1. The trim removed 6 bases at V and 4 bases at J, leaving 11 bases unmatched. CDR3 length equals 15 residues. The germline gives CDR1 LNHDA, CDR2 SQIVND (reference sequence). For the CDR3, the DNA is TGTGCCAGTAGCAAAGGACAGGTTCCCCTCTATGGCTACACCTTC. Translation: CASSKGQVPLYGYTF.

The chain recombines TRBV20-1 with TRBJ1-1; D gene uncertain. Germline V lookup: CDR1 DFQATT, CDR2 SNEGSKA (reference sequence). The CDR3 runs 11 residues. Trimming stripped 0 bases from V and 11 bases from J, with 10 bases between. The DNA of the CDR3 is TGCAGTGCTAGAGATGGTATGGGCGCTTTCTTT. Residues: CSARDGMGAFF.

V and J are TRBV4-3 and TRBJ2-3; 11 bases are shared with TRBD1. Germline V gene lookup returns CDR1 LGHNA and CDR2 YSLEER. This CDR3 has 18 amino acids. Trimming cost V 0 bases and J 3 bases; bases outside gene matches: 8. The DNA of the CDR3 is TGCGCCAGCAGCCAAGACGGGGGGGGACAGGGGGTAACAGATACGCAGTATTTT. Residues: CASSQDGGGQGVTDTQYF.

This chain joins TRBV6-1 and TRBJ2-7; D remains unclear. Germline values: CDR1 MNHNS, CDR2 SASEGT. The CDR3 spans 11 residues. The V end lost 6 bases, the J end lost 4 bases, and 7 bases lay between the germline ends. CDR3 region: CASREVYEQYF. The CDR3, as DNA: TGTGCCAGCAGAGAGGTGTACGAGCAGTACTTC.

This clone showed up just a few times. The chain has TRBV6-5 and TRBJ2-5; the match to TRBD2 covers 9 bases. Germline-derived CDR1 and CDR2 are MNHEY and SVGAGI. The junction had 8 bases not matched to a gene; V was cut back by 2 bases and J by 4 bases. CDR3 length: 16 amino acids. The CDR3 spells CASSYAAGGYTETQYF. The CDR3 DNA sequence: TGTGCCAGCAGTTACGCTGCGGGGGGGTATACAGAGACCCAGTACTTC.

The rearrangement joins TRBV5-5 to TRBJ2-1, with TRBD2 matching 13 bases. The germline CDR1 and CDR2 sequences are SGHKS and YYEKEE (reference sequence). The CDR3 covers 15 residues. J gave up 10 bases and V 1 base, and 5 bases lay outside the gene matches. The CDR3 DNA is TGTGCCAGCAGCTTGTTACTAGCGGGGGGGGGCGAGCAGTTCTTC. This codes for CASSLLLAGGGEQFF.

This rearrangement joins TRBV5-3 to TRBJ1-1; no definite D call. TRBV5-3 is known as an ORF, though its function is uncertain. V lost 2 bases and J 0 bases, leaving 17 bases between the germline ends. The CDR3 contains 17 residues. Here the CDR3 DNA reads TGTGCCAGAAGCTTTGCCAGGCACCTCGGGATGAACACTGAAGCTTTCTTT. It translates to CARSFARHLGMNTEAFF.

The chain joins TRBV14 to TRBJ2-7; a weak D match, TRBD1 (5 bases). This CDR3 is 16 amino acids long. Trimming stripped 4 bases from V and 1 base from J, with 17 bases between. Germline V gene data show CDR1 as SGHDN and CDR2 as FVKESK. CDR3 region: CASSRALAGLSYEQYF. CDR3 nucleotide sequence: TGTGCCAGCAGCCGGGCTTTGGCAGGGCTATCCTACGAGCAGTACTTC.